Presented here are 3 T cell receptor beta chains from one specimen sequenced in a study of T cell changes during pregnancy in multiple sclerosis. Data came from immunoSEQ multiplex PCR; TCRdb stores just in-frame clones and leaves some out. The sample contains approximately 84,000 clones, 94% of which appear only once. Source: peripheral blood, taken in the third trimester of pregnancy. The receptors derive from a female donor with multiple sclerosis, enrolled in a pregnancy study.

As to this clone: Given the absence of the conserved phenylalanine or tryptophan at the CDR3 end, a read error is likely. The limits of the CDR3 on the DNA are not certain, so only TCRdb's listed CDR3 is given. This chain uses TRBV6-1 with TRBJ1-6. CDR1 is MNHNS and CDR2 is SASEGT in the germline V gene. The CDR3 sequence runs 15 residues, both termini included. The CDR3 spells CASLRAGKIFGWAQS.

The chain recombines TRBV27 with TRBJ1-1; D is ambiguous. The V end was cut by 2 bases, the J end by 1 base, with 8 bases between. CDR3 length: 14 residues. Germline V lookup: CDR1 MNHEY, CDR2 SMNVEV (reference sequence). The CDR3: CASSLIAGNTEAFF. Written as DNA, the CDR3 is TGTGCCAGCAGTTTAATAGCTGGGAACACTGAAGCTTTCTTT.

In this sample, this clone turned up a few times. The chain has TRBV18 and TRBJ1-1; the D is unclear. The CDR3 extends over 15 amino acids. CDR1 and CDR2 (germline): KGHSH, LQKENI. V shed 2 bases and J shed 2 bases, with 12 bases lying between them. This CDR3 reads CASSPDTSGNTEAFF. CDR3 DNA: TGTGCCAGCTCACCAGACACTTCGGGAAACACTGAAGCTTTCTTT.